This TCR beta chain was identified during a study of CD8 T cells in ankylosing spondylitis. Findings of the study overall: Significant enrichment of disease-linked clones was reportedly seen in matched ankylosing spondylitis synovial fluid. A motif of eight or nine highly homologous TCR beta variants was seen as apparently characteristic of ankylosing spondylitis blood.

This clonotype has ten or more counts. Its antigen remains unknown. Quantitative barcoded 5'-RACE was used to prepare TCR beta libraries. MiXCR, applied by TCRdb to the 5' RACE reads, yields one record per CDR3 protein. This table has a few hundred thousand distinct CDR3 sequences, 6.5% to 10% appearing once. With 4 bases removed from V and 4 bases from J, the gap between germline ends came to 14 bases. CDR1 and CDR2 (germline): SQVTM, ANQGSEA. The CDR3 sequence is 14 residues long. The rearrangement uses TRBV29-1 and TRBJ2-1, with D perhaps given as TRBD1 or TRBD2 (5 bases each). The TCR originated in a male donor with ankylosing spondylitis. Sequences were obtained from blood, either unsorted or a sorted T cell fraction (not recorded which). CDR3 protein: CSVARRGVYNEQFF. The CDR3 DNA is TGCAGCGTTGCCCGTCGAGGGGTTTACAATGAGCAGTTCTTC.